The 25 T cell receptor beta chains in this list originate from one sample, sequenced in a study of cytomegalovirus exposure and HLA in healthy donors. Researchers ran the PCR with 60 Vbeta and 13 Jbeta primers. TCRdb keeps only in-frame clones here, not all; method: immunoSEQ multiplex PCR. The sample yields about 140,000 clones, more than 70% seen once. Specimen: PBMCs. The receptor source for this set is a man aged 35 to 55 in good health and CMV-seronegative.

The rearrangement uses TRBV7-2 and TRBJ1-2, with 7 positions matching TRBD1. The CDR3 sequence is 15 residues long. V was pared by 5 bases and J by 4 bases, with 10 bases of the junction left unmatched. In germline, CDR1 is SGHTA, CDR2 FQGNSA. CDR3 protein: CASSRTGTEGYGYTF. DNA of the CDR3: TGTGCCAGCAGCCGAACCGGGACAGAGGGCTATGGCTACACCTTC.

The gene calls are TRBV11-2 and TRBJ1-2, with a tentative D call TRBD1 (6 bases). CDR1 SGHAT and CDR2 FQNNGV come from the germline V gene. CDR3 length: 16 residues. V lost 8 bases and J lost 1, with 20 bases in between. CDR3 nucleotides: TGTGCCAGCCGTCGGTTACAGGGTAGAGTTAACTATGGCTACACCTTC. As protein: CASRRLQGRVNYGYTF. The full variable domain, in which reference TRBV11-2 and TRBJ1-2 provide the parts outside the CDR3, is EAGVAQSPRYKIIEKRQSVAFWCNPISGHATLYWYQQILGQGPKLLIQFQNNGVVDDSQLPKDRFSAERLKGVDSTLKIQPAKLEDSAVYLCASRRLQGRVNYGYTFGSGTRLTVV.

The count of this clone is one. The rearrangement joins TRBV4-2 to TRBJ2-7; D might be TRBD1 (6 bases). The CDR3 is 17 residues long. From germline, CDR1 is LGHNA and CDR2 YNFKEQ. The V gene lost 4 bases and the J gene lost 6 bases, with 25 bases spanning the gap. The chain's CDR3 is CASSRNPPGQSSVEQYF. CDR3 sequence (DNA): TGTGCCAGCAGCCGCAACCCCCCCGGACAGAGTTCGGTCGAGCAGTACTTC.

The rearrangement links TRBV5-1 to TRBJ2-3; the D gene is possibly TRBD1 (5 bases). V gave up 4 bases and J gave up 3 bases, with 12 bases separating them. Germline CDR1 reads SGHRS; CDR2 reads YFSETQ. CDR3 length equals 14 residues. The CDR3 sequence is CASSRGDSTDTQYF. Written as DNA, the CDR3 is TGCGCCAGCAGCCGAGGAGACAGTACAGATACGCAGTATTTT.

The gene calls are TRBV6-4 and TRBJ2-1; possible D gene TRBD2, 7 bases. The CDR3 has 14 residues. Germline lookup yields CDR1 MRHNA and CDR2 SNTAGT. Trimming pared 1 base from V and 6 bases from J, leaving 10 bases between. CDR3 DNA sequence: TGTGCCAGCAGTGACTTAGGGGGGGGCAATGAGCAGTTCTTC. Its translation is CASSDLGGGNEQFF.

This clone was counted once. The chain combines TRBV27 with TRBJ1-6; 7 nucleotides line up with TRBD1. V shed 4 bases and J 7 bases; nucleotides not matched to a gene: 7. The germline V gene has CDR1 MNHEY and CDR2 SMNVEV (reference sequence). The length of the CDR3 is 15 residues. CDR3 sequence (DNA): TGTGCCAGCAGTTACAGGGGCCTTGCGAATTCACCCCTCCACTTT. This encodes CASSYRGLANSPLHF.

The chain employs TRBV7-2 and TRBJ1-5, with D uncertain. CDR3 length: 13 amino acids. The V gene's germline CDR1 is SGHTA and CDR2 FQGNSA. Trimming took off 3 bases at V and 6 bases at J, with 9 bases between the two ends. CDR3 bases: TGTGCCAGCAGCTTCCAGGCGTCTCAGCCCCAGCATTTT. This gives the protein CASSFQASQPQHF. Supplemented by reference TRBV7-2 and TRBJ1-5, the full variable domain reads GAGVSQSPSNKVTEKGKDVELRCDPISGHTALYWYRQSLGQGLEFLIYFQGNSAPDKSGLPSDRFSAERTGGSVSTLTIQRTQQEDSAVYLCASSFQASQPQHFGDGTRLSIL.

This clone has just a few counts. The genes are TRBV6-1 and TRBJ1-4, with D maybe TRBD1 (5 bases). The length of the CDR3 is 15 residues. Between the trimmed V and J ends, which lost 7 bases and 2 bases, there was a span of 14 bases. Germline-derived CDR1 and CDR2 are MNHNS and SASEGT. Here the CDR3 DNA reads TGTGCCAGCATGGGCCCCGGGGGGACTAATGAAAAACTGTTTTTT. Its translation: CASMGPGGTNEKLFF.

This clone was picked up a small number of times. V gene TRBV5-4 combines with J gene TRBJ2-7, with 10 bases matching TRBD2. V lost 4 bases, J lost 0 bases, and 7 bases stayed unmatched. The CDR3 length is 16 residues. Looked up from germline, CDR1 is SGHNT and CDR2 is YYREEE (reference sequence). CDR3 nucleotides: TGTGCCAGCAGCCCCGGACTAGCGGACTACTCCTACGAGCAGTACTTC. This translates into CASSPGLADYSYEQYF. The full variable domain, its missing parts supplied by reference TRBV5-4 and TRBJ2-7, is ETGVTQSPTHLIKTRGQQVTLRCSSQSGHNTVSWYQQALGQGPQFIFQYYREEENGRGNFPPRFSGLQFPNYSSELNVNALELDDSALYLCASSPGLADYSYEQYFGPGTRLTVT.

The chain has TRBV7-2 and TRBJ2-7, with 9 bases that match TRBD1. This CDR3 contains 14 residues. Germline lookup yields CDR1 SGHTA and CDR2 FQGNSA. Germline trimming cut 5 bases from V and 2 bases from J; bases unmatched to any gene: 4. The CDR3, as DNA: TGTGCCAGCAGCCGATGGACAGGGGCCTACGAGCAGTACTTC. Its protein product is CASSRWTGAYEQYF.

Here the CDR3 DNA reads TGTGCCAGCAGTTCCGGGACACCTTCGGCCACCATATATTTT. This gives the protein CASSSGTPSATIYF. The rearrangement uses TRBV6-5 and TRBJ1-3, with a tentative D call TRBD1 (6 bases). Germline assignment: CDR1 MNHEY and CDR2 SVGAGI. V lost 4 bases, J lost 9 bases, and 16 bases lay in between. This CDR3 is built from 14 residues.

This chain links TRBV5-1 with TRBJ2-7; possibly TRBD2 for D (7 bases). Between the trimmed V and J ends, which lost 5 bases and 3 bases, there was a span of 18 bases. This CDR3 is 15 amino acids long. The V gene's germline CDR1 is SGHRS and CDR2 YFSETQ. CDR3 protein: CASSWGGRTVYEQYF. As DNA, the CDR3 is TGCGCCAGCAGTTGGGGGGGGAGGACAGTCTACGAGCAGTACTTC.

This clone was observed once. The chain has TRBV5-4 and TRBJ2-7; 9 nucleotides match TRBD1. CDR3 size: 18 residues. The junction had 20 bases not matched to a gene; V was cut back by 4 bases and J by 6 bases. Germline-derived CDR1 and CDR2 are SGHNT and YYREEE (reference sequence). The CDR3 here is CASSRPGSTGTGRFEQYF. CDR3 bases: TGTGCCAGCAGCCGACCTGGGAGTACCGGGACAGGGCGTTTCGAGCAGTACTTC.

CDR3 loop: CASSLLTPSGPDTQYF. CDR3 in DNA: TGTGCCAGCAGCCTCCTTACCCCCAGCGGGCCAGATACGCAGTATTTT. The chain joins TRBV27 to TRBJ2-3; D possibly corresponds to TRBD2 (6 bases). The CDR3 runs 16 residues. Looked up from germline, CDR1 is MNHEY and CDR2 is SMNVEV (reference sequence). V lost 6 bases to trimming and J lost 4 bases, with 20 bases between them.

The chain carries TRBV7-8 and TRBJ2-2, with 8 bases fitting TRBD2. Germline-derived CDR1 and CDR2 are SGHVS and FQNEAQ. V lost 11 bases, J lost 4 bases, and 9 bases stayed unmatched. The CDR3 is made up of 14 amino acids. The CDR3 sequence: CAQRPGLATGELFF. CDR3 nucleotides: TGTGCCCAACGCCCAGGACTAGCCACCGGGGAGCTGTTTTTT.

The CDR3 region has the DNA TGTGCCAGCAGCCCCGGGGTTAGCTCCTACAATGAGCAGTTCTTC. This gives the protein CASSPGVSSYNEQFF. This chain connects TRBV9 to TRBJ2-1, with D maybe TRBD2 (5 bases). This CDR3 has 15 residues. The V gene lost 4 bases and the J gene lost 0 bases, with 11 bases spanning the gap. Germline CDR1 SGDLS, CDR2 YYNGEE.

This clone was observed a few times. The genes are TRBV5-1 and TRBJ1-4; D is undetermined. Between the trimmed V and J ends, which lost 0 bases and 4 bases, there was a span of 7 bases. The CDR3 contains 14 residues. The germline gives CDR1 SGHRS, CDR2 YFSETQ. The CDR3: CASSLGGFNEKLFF. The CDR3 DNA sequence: TGCGCCAGCAGCTTGGGAGGTTTTAATGAAAAACTGTTTTTT.

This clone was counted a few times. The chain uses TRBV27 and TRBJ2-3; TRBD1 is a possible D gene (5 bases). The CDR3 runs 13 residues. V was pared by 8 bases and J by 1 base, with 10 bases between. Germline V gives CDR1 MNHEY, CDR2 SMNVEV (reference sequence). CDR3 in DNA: TGTGCCAGCGCCCCACAGGGCACAGATACGCAGTATTTT. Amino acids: CASAPQGTDTQYF.

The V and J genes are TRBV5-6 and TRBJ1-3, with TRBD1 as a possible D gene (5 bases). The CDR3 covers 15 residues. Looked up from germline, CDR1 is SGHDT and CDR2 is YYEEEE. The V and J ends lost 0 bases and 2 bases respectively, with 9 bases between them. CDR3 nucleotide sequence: TGTGCCAGCAGCTTGGCGCCAGGGACTGGAAACACCATATATTTT. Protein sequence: CASSLAPGTGNTIYF.

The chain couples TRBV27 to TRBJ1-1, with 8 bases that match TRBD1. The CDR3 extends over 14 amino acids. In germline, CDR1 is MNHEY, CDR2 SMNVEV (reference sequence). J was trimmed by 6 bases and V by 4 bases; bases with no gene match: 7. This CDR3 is CASSSRGRRAEAFF. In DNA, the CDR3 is TGTGCCAGCAGTTCCAGGGGGCGAAGGGCTGAAGCTTTCTTT.

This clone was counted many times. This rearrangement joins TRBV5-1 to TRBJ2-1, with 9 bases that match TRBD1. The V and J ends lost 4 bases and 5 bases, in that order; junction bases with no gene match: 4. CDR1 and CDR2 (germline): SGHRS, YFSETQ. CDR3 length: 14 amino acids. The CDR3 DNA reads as TGCGCCAGCAGCAGGAGGACAGGGGACAATGAGCAGTTCTTC. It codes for CASSRRTGDNEQFF.

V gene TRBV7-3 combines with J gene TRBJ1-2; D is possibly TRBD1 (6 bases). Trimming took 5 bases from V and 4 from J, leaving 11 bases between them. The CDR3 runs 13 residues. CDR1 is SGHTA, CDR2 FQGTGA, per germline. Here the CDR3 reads CASSQDRTYGYTF. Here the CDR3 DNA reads TGTGCCAGCAGCCAGGACAGAACCTATGGCTACACCTTC.

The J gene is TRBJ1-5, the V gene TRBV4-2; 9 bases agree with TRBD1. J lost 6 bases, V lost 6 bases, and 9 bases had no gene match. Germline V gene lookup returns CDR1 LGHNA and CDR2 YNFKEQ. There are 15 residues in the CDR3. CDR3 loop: CASSGDRVEGQPQHF. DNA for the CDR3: TGTGCCAGCAGTGGGGACAGGGTAGAGGGTCAGCCCCAGCATTTT.

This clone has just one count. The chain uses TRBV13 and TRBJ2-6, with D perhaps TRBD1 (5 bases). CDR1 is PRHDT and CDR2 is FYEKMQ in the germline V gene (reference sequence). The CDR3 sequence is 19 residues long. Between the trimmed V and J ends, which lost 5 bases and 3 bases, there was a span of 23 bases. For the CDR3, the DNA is TGTGCCAGCAGCGCGTTTGTGGGGCTAGTCGGTAATGGGGCCAACGTCCTGACTTTC. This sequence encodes CASSAFVGLVGNGANVLTF. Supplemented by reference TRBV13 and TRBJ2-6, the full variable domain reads AAGVIQSPRHLIKEKRETATLKCYPIPRHDTVYWYQQGPGQDPQFLISFYEKMQSDKGSIPDRFSAQQFSDYHSELNMSSLELGDSALYFCASSAFVGLVGNGANVLTFGAGSRLTVL.

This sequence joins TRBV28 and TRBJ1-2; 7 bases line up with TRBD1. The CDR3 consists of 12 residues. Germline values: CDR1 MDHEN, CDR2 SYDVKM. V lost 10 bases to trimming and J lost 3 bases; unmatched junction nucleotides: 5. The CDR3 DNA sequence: TGTGCCACCGGACAGGTAGACTATGGCTACACCTTC. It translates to CATGQVDYGYTF.